These T cell receptor beta chains were read from a single sample in a study of beta chain features in type 1 diabetes. TCRdb's copy holds only in-frame clones and misses some; the assay was immunoSEQ multiplex PCR. The table lists fewer than 450,000 clones, 13% of them singletons, with 0.013% to 0.015% in the top ten. The sample was naive CD4+ T cells from blood. These receptor sequences come from a woman aged 18-30 years with type 1 diabetes. The CDR3 runs from the conserved cysteine through the conserved F or W. D genes are given only for firm matches. Clone size appears in some rows only: once, few, many, or a class for an expanded clone.

D: TRBD2
size: .
V: TRBV2
J: TRBJ2-3
DNA: TGTGCCAGCAGGCGGACTAGCGGGATGAACACAGATACGCAGTATTTT
CDR3: CASRRTSGMNTDTQYF

D: TRBD2
size: .
V: TRBV7-8
J: TRBJ2-5
DNA: TGTGCCAGCAGCCGGGGGGGCTGGGTACAAGAGACCCAGTACTTC
CDR3: CASSRGGWVQETQYF

D: .
size: .
V: TRBV19
J: TRBJ2-2
DNA: TGTGCCAGTACCCCTCAGGGCGCCGGGGAGCTGTTTTTT
CDR3: CASTPQGAGELFF

D: .
size: few
V: TRBV5-1
J: TRBJ2-5
DNA: TGCGCCAGCAGCTCGGGAGACTACTTCCAAGAGACCCAGTACTTC
CDR3: CASSSGDYFQETQYF

D: TRBD2
size: .
V: TRBV2
J: TRBJ2-7
DNA: TGTGCCAGCAAAACTAGCGGCTACGAGCAGTACTTC
CDR3: CASKTSGYEQYF

D: TRBD2
size: few
V: TRBV5-4
J: TRBJ2-1
DNA: TGTGCCAGCAGCTTGGCCTTGACTAGCCAAGCCGTAAACTACAATGAGCAGTTCTTC
CDR3: CASSLALTSQAVNYNEQFF

D: TRBD1
size: few
V: TRBV11-2
J: TRBJ1-1
DNA: TGTGCCAGCAGCTCCCGACAGGGCGCTGAAGCTTTCTTT
CDR3: CASSSRQGAEAFF

D: .
size: few
V: TRBV4-3
J: TRBJ2-3
DNA: TGCGCCAGCAGCCAAGATGATACAGGGTTTACAGATACGCAGTATTTT
CDR3: CASSQDDTGFTDTQYF

D: TRBD2
size: .
V: TRBV7-9
J: TRBJ2-3
DNA: TGTGCCAGCATCAAAAGCGGGGTCACAGATACGCAGTATTTT
CDR3: CASIKSGVTDTQYF

D: .
size: few
V: TRBV7-2
J: TRBJ2-3
DNA: TGTGCCAGCAGCTTAGACAGGGGCACAGATACGCAGTATTTT
CDR3: CASSLDRGTDTQYF

D: TRBD1
size: .
V: TRBV7-8
J: TRBJ1-1
DNA: TGTGCCAGCAGCGCCTGGACAGGGGAAACTGAAGCTTTCTTT
CDR3: CASSAWTGETEAFF

D: .
size: few
V: TRBV2
J: TRBJ1-2
DNA: TGTGCCAGCAGTCAGGGGAACTATGGCTACACCTTC
CDR3: CASSQGNYGYTF

D: .
size: few
V: TRBV10-3
J: TRBJ2-5
DNA: TGTGCCATCAGTGGAAGGACTCAGGAGGGACTCCCTTTACCCCAGTACTTC
CDR3: CAISGRTQEGLPLPQYF

D: TRBD1
size: few
V: TRBV7-2
J: TRBJ1-2
DNA: TGTGCCAGCAGCTTAGTGGACAGGGAGAATGGCTACACCTTC
CDR3: CASSLVDRENGYTF

D: .
size: .
V: TRBV4-3
J: TRBJ2-2
DNA: TGCGCCAGCAGCCAAGACATACAGGCCGGGGAGCTGTTTTTT
CDR3: CASSQDIQAGELFF

D: .
size: .
V: TRBV5-6
J: TRBJ2-5
DNA: TGTGCCAGCGGCAGGGAAGAGACCCAGTACTTC
CDR3: CASGREETQYF

D: .
size: .
V: TRBV5-1
J: TRBJ2-1
DNA: TGCGCCAGCGGTCGTACGGACTCCCAGTTCTTC
CDR3: CASGRTDSQFF

D: .
size: .
V: TRBV30
J: TRBJ2-6
DNA: TGTGCCTGGACCAGGGTATCTGGGGCCAACGTCCTGACTTTC
CDR3: CAWTRVSGANVLTF

D: .
size: few
V: TRBV5-1
J: TRBJ1-5
DNA: TGCGCCAGCAGCGGAGGGGATAGCAATCAGCCCCAGCATTTT
CDR3: CASSGGDSNQPQHF

D: TRBD2
size: few
V: TRBV27
J: TRBJ2-1
DNA: TGTGCCAGCACCTTAAAGTGGACTAGCGGTCAGGGTGAGCAGTTCTTC
CDR3: CASTLKWTSGQGEQFF

D: .
size: many
V: TRBV29-1
J: TRBJ2-7
DNA: TGCAGCGTTGTTCGACAGGCCACCTACGAGCAGTACTTC
CDR3: CSVVRQATYEQYF

D: .
size: .
V: TRBV9
J: TRBJ2-5
DNA: TGTGCCAGCAGCGTAGGGACTTCCTCGGAGACCCAGTACTTC
CDR3: CASSVGTSSETQYF

D: .
size: .
V: TRBV12-5
J: TRBJ2-5
DNA: TGTGCTAGTGGAACCCAGGGTGAGACCCAGTACTTC
CDR3: CASGTQGETQYF

D: TRBD1
size: .
V: TRBV9
J: TRBJ2-4
DNA: TGTGCCAGCAGCGTAGCTGCGACAGGGTGGGCCAAAAACATTCAGTACTTC
CDR3: CASSVAATGWAKNIQYF

D: .
size: .
V: TRBV28
J: TRBJ2-1
DNA: TGTGCCAGCAGTTTCGTTCAGGTTTGGCCTATATACAATGAGCAGTTCTTC
CDR3: CASSFVQVWPIYNEQFF

D: .
size: few
V: TRBV23-1
J: TRBJ2-7
DNA: TGCGCCAGCAGTCAAGCGGGACCCCGGAGCTCCTACGAGCAGTACTTC
CDR3: CASSQAGPRSSYEQYF

D: TRBD2
size: .
V: TRBV28
J: TRBJ2-7
DNA: TGTGCCAGCGGACTAGCGGTTTCCTACGAGCAGTACTTC
CDR3: CASGLAVSYEQYF

D: .
size: once
V: TRBV30
J: TRBJ2-3
DNA: TGTGCCTGGAGTGGTAGCGGCGCGAGCACAGATACGCAGTATTTT
CDR3: CAWSGSGASTDTQYF

D: TRBD2
size: .
V: TRBV4-3
J: TRBJ2-1
DNA: TGCGCCAGCAGCCAAGAAAGCGGGAGGGCGTTCAGCTCCTACAATGAGCAGTTCTTC
CDR3: CASSQESGRAFSSYNEQFF

D: TRBD2
size: .
V: TRBV4-1
J: TRBJ2-2
DNA: TGCGCCAGCAGGCGGGAGGGCAAGGCCGGGGAGCTGTTTTTT
CDR3: CASRREGKAGELFF

D: TRBD2
size: .
V: TRBV7-2
J: TRBJ2-3
DNA: TGTGCCAGCAGCTTTACTAGCGGGAGAACAGATACGCAGTATTTT
CDR3: CASSFTSGRTDTQYF

D: .
size: .
V: TRBV29-1
J: TRBJ2-5
DNA: TGCAGCGTTGCTCTGTGGGAGCAAGAGACCCAGTACTTC
CDR3: CSVALWEQETQYF

D: TRBD2
size: .
V: TRBV6-6
J: TRBJ2-7
DNA: TGTGCCAGCAGCCCTACTAGCGGAGAGCAGTACTTC
CDR3: CASSPTSGEQYF

D: TRBD2
size: .
V: TRBV7-9
J: TRBJ2-5
DNA: TGTGCCAGCAGCTTAGGCCTAGCGGGGACTAAAGAGACCCAGTACTTC
CDR3: CASSLGLAGTKETQYF

D: TRBD1
size: few
V: TRBV19
J: TRBJ1-5
DNA: TGTGCCAGTAGTGACCCGGGACAGGAACTTAGCAATCAGCCCCAGCATTTT
CDR3: CASSDPGQELSNQPQHF

D: TRBD2
size: .
V: TRBV9
J: TRBJ2-3
DNA: TGTGCCAGCAGCGTTGGGACTAGCAGTAGCACAGATACGCAGTATTTT
CDR3: CASSVGTSSSTDTQYF

D: .
size: .
V: TRBV18
J: TRBJ1-1
DNA: TGTGCCAGCTCATTAGATCGAAACACTGAAGCTTTCTTT
CDR3: CASSLDRNTEAFF